This T cell receptor beta chain was found in a study of cytomegalovirus exposure and HLA in healthy donors. The PCR ran on 60 Vbeta and 13 Jbeta primers. The method was immunoSEQ multiplex PCR; TCRdb's version includes in-frame clones alone and lacks a portion of them. The sample has around 91,000 clones; 64% are singletons. CDR1 SGHDT and CDR2 YYEEEE come from the germline V gene. J gave up 3 bases and V 4 bases, and 1 base lay outside the gene matches. This CDR3 has 12 amino acids. Study-wide results and caveats: The study labeled 150 to 200 TCR beta chains cytomegalovirus-associated. TCR beta chains associated with HLA were, in a later analysis, more clonally expanded than equally common others.

In regard to this clone: Its antigen is not identified.

The sequenced sample consisted of PBMCs. This receptor was identified in a man aged 60 to 69 in good health and CMV-seronegative. The chain is built from TRBV5-6 and TRBJ2-7; 7 positions agree with TRBD1. The CDR3: CASSRDSYEQYF. CDR3 in DNA: TGTGCCAGCAGCCGGGACAGCTACGAGCAGTACTTC.